The clone carrying this T cell receptor beta chain was recorded a few times. The data were obtained in a study of blood T cell repertoires in COVID-19. About the study: Donors in the United States, Italy and Spain gave samples during acute or convalescent COVID-19.

The CDR3 covers 14 residues. The V end was cut by 5 bases, the J end by 1 base, with 11 bases between. Germline-derived CDR1 and CDR2 are SGHVS and FQNEAQ. Per the original methods: Cell counts per sample came from amplifying reference gene primers. Sequencing was performed with immunoSEQ multiplex PCR; in TCRdb, only in-frame clones are kept and a portion is missing. The V and J calls and the clone size are those of that table, but D and trimming were determined from the DNA. The sample contains under 150,000 clones, around 81% of which appear only once. The chain joins TRBV7-8 to TRBJ2-5; perhaps TRBD2 as D (5 bases). The TCR originated in a human donor with acute or convalescent COVID-19. The donor label of this sample is uncertain. Sequencing input: peripheral blood. The DNA for the CDR3 is TGTGCCAGCAGCCCCGAGGGCAGCCAAGAGACCCAGTACTTC. Amino acids: CASSPEGSQETQYF.